The T cell receptor (beta chain) described here comes from a study of pediatric ulcerative colitis. Study summary: Fewer than 10 patients showed pancolitis and two showed left-sided colitis.

Sequencing was performed with immunoSEQ multiplex PCR; in TCRdb, only in-frame clones are kept and a portion is missing. The sample holds fewer than 45,000 clones, approximately 82% seen once. The CDR3 sequence is 17 residues long. Germline V gene lookup returns CDR1 SGHAT and CDR2 FQNNGV. Germline trimming cut 2 bases from V and 0 bases from J; bases unmatched to any gene: 6. The diagnostic colonoscopy in ulcerative colitis patients preceded any immunosuppressive treatment. Colonoscopy and blood draw happened at the same time. This TCR came from a girl between 10 and 17 years old with moderate ulcerative colitis. Sequences were obtained from blood. V gene TRBV11-2 combines with J gene TRBJ2-5, with TRBD2 identical over 10 bases. This CDR3 reads CASSLRLAGAYQETQYF. As DNA, the CDR3 is TGTGCCAGCAGCTTACGGCTAGCGGGGGCCTACCAAGAGACCCAGTACTTC.